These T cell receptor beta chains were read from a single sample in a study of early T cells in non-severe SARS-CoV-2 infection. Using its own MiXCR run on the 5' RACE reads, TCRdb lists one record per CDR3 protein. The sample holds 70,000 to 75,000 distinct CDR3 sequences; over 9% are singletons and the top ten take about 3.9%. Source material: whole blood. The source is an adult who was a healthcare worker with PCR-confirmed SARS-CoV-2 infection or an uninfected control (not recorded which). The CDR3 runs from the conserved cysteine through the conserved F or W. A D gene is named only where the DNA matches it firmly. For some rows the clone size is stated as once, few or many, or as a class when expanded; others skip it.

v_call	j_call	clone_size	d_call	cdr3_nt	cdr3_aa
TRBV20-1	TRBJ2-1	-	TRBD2	TGCAGTGCTAGAGCCCTCCCCCCTAGCGGGAGGTGGGATGAGCAGTTCTTC	CSARALPPSGRWDEQFF
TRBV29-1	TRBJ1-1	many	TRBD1	TGCAGCGGTAGACAGGGGGGGGACACTGAAGCTTTCTTT	CSGRQGGDTEAFF
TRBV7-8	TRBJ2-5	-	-	TGTGCCAGCAGCCCCCGGGCCAGTATGTACCAAGAGACCCAGTACTTC	CASSPRASMYQETQYF
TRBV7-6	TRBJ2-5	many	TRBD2	TGTGCCAGCAGCTTAAGGGGACGGGCTAGCGGGATGGAGACCCAGTACTTC	CASSLRGRASGMETQYF
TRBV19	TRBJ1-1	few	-	TGTGCCAGTAGTCTTGGACCCGGTCCTGAAGCTTTCTTT	CASSLGPGPEAFF
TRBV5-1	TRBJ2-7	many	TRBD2	TGCGCCAGCAGCTCCGGGCGCTCTAGCGGGAGGCACGAGCAGTACTTC	CASSSGRSSGRHEQYF
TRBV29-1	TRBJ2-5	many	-	TGCAGCGTTGACTCAGGGGGGAGGGAGACCCAGTACTTC	CSVDSGGRETQYF
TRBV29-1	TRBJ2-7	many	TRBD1	TGCAGCGTCGTTACAGGGGGATCCTACGAGCAGTACTTC	CSVVTGGSYEQYF
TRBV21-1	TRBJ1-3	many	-	TGTGCCAGCAGCAGTTTCCCCCGGGGCTCTGGAAACACCATATATTTT	CASSSFPRGSGNTIYF
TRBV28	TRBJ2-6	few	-	TGTGCCAGCAGTTTATCGAGGGCCGGGGCCAACGTCCTGACTTTC	CASSLSRAGANVLTF
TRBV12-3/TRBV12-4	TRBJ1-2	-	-	TGTGCCAGCATCCCCGGGGTAGGCTATGGCTACACCTTC	CASIPGVGYGYTF
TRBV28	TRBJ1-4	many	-	TGTGCCAGCAGTCAAGAACCTTCACTGGGAGAAAAACTGTTTTTT	CASSQEPSLGEKLFF
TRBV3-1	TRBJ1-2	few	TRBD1	TGTGCCAGCAGCACCCTGACAGGGGGACTTGGCTACACCTTC	CASSTLTGGLGYTF
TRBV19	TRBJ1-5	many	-	TGTGCCAGTACCATTCCAGGGGGCAATCAGCCCCAGCATTTT	CASTIPGGNQPQHF
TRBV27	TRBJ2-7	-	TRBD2	TGTGCCAGCAGTCCCCACCGGACTAGCGGGAGTGCCTACGAGCAGTACTTC	CASSPHRTSGSAYEQYF
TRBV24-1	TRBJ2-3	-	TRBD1	TGTGCCACCAGCCGGACAGGGGGCGACGGCACAGATACGCAGTATTTT	CATSRTGGDGTDTQYF
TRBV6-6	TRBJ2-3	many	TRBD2	TGTGCCAGCAGCGATAGCGGGAGTGAAGCAGATACGCAGTATTTT	CASSDSGSEADTQYF
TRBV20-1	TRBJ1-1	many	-	TGCAGTGCGAGGAACACTGAAGCTTTCTTT	CSARNTEAFF
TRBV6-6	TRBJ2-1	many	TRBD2	TGTGCCAGCAGTATAGCGGGGGGCTCCTACAATGAGCAGTTCTTC	CASSIAGGSYNEQFF
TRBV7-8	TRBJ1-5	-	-	TGTGCCAGCAGCTCCCCAGGTCTAGGGCCCCAGCATTTT	CASSSPGLGPQHF
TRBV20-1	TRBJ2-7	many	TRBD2	TGCAGTGCTAGCGGACTAGCGGGAGGTTCCTACGAGCAGTACTTC	CSASGLAGGSYEQYF
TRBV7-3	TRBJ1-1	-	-	TGTGCCAGCAGCTTAAGTACTGAAGCTTTCTTT	CASSLSTEAFF
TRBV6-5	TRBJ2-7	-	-	TGTGCCAGCAGTTCCCCCCGCAGGGACGGGAACTACGAGCAGAACTTC	CASSSPRRDGNYEQNF
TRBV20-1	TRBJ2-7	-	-	TGCAGTGCTAGGGGGAGGTTCTCCTACGAGCAGTACTTC	CSARGRFSYEQYF
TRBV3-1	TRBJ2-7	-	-	TGTGCCAGCAGCCAAGCTCCCGTAATCTCCTACGAGCAGTACTTC	CASSQAPVISYEQYF
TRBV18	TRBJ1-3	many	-	TGTGCCAGCTCACGATCCAGAGACTCTGGAAACACCATATATTTT	CASSRSRDSGNTIYF
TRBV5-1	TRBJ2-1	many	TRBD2	TGCGCCAGCAGCAGGACTAGCGGGAGGGCGTCTGAGCAGTTCTTC	CASSRTSGRASEQFF
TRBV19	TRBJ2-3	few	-	TGTGCCAGTAGTCCCCGGGCGAGCCCAGATACGCAGTATTTT	CASSPRASPDTQYF
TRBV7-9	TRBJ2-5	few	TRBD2	TGTGCCAGCAGCTTAAGCCTAGCGGGGCAAGAGACCCAGTACTTC	CASSLSLAGQETQYF
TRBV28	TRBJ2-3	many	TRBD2	TGTGCCAGTCTAAGGGGACTAGCGGGAAGCACAGATACGCAGTATTTT	CASLRGLAGSTDTQYF
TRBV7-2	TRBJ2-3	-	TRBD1	TGTGCCAGCAGCCAGGGGGTTACAGATACGCAGTATTTT	CASSQGVTDTQYF
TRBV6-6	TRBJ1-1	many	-	TGTGCCAGCAGTTACGGGGGACCGAACACTGAAGCTTTCTTT	CASSYGGPNTEAFF
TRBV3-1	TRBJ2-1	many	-	TGTGCCAGCAGCCGCGGGCCCAAGGGAGGTGAGCAGTTCTTC	CASSRGPKGGEQFF
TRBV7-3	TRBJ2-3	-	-	TGTGCCAGCAGCCCCCTAGGCGAGTCCCCTGCGCAGTATTTT	CASSPLGESPAQYF
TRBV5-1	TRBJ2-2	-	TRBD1	TGCGCCAGCAGCTTGGCAGGGGGCTCGGGTCCCGGGGAGCTGTTTTTT	CASSLAGGSGPGELFF
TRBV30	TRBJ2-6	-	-	TGTGCCTGCCTATCATTCGGGGGAACTGGGGCCAACGTCCTGACTTTC	CACLSFGGTGANVLTF
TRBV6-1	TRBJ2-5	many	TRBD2	TGTGCCAGCACTATGACTAGCGGGAGTGTAGAGACCCAGTACTTC	CASTMTSGSVETQYF
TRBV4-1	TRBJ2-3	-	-	TGCGCCAGCAGCCAAGATTCCCAGGGGGGAGATACGCAGTATTTT	CASSQDSQGGDTQYF
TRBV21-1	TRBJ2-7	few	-	TGTGCCAGCAGCAATCCGGTGGAAGGGCACGAGCAGTACTTC	CASSNPVEGHEQYF
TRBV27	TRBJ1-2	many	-	TGTGCCAGCAGTGGGGCGGGGGCAGGCGATAACTATGGCTACACCTTC	CASSGAGAGDNYGYTF
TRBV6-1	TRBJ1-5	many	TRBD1	TGTGCCAGCAGTGAAGCGAGGGCAGGGGGCCAGCCCCAGCATTTT	CASSEARAGGQPQHF
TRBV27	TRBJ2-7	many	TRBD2	TGTGCCAGCAGTTTATACGGGGGGGAGTACTACGAGCAGTACTTC	CASSLYGGEYYEQYF
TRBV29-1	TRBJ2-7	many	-	TGCAGCGTTGTCGACAGGACCGCGAGCTACGAGCAGTACTTC	CSVVDRTASYEQYF
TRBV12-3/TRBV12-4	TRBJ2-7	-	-	TGTGCCAGCGGTTTAGGGCAGGGGTTCTACGAGCAGTACTTC	CASGLGQGFYEQYF
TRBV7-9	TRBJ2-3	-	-	TGTGCCAGCACCCAGAGTGATACGCAGTATTTT	CASTQSDTQYF
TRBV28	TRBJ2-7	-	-	TGTGCCAGCACTACAGGGACCTACGAGCAGTACTTC	CASTTGTYEQYF
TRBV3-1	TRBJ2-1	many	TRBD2	TGTGCCAGCACCCAAACCGGGACTAGGGTCAATGAGCAGTTCTTC	CASTQTGTRVNEQFF
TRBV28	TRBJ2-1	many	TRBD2	TGTGCCAGCAGTTTACTCGGGACTAGCGGGACCAATGAGCAGTTCTTC	CASSLLGTSGTNEQFF
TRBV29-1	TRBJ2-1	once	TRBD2	TGCAGCGTTGAAGATAGGGCTAGCGGGAGTTATGAGCAGTTCTTC	CSVEDRASGSYEQFF
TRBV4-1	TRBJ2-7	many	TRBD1	TGCGCCAGCAGCCAACGCGGCCGGGACAGGTTCTACGAGCAGTACTTC	CASSQRGRDRFYEQYF
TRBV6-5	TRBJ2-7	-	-	TGTGCCAGCAGTCACCATTACGAGCAGTACTTC	CASSHHYEQYF